The clone carrying this T cell receptor beta chain was observed a handful of times. The data are from a study of control samples from healthy donors and cancer patients. V dropped 5 bases and J dropped 8 bases, with 12 bases sitting between them. The CDR3 sequence is 12 residues long. In germline, CDR1 is LNHDA, CDR2 SQIVND (reference sequence). TCRdb's table, derived via immunoSEQ multiplex PCR, lists solely in-frame clones and lacks some. Seen here are 78,000 or so clones, approximately 84% observed once, and the top ten hold about 15%. V and J are TRBV19 and TRBJ1-2; D is ambiguous. The sequenced sample was blood. The TCR was taken from a middle-aged man in good health. The CDR3 sequence: CASSDWSSGYTF. The CDR3 DNA follows: TGTGCCAGTAGTGACTGGTCGAGCGGCTACACCTTC.